A selection of T cell receptor beta chains follows, all from one sample in a study of CD8+ T cells in alopecia areata. Repertoires were generated with immunoSEQ multiplex PCR, while TCRdb's copy carries only in-frame clones and drops some. The sample contains 140,000 or so clones, approximately 50% of which appear only once. This specimen consisted of CD4+ T cells sorted from blood, obtained at week 0. These receptors were obtained from a human donor with alopecia areata. CDR3s include the opening cysteine and the closing phenylalanine or tryptophan. The D gene is left open where the match is weak. Not every row has a clone size; where given, it reads once, few, many or a size class.

D	V	length	size	J	CDR3	DNA
TRBD2	TRBV2	15	-	TRBJ2-1	CASSVEAGGYNEQFF	TGTGCCAGCAGTGTCGAAGCGGGGGGCTACAATGAGCAGTTCTTC
-	TRBV27	13	-	TRBJ2-7	CASSPPRSYEQYF	TGTGCCAGCAGTCCTCCCCGCTCCTACGAGCAGTACTTC
-	TRBV15	14	-	TRBJ2-3	CATSRPGSTDTQYF	TGTGCCACCAGCAGACCGGGGAGCACAGATACGCAGTATTTT
TRBD1	TRBV25-1	18	-	TRBJ1-5	CATRLGQEVTYSNQPQHF	TGTGCCACCAGATTGGGACAGGAGGTAACCTACTCCAATCAGCCCCAGCATTTT
-	TRBV14	17	-	TRBJ2-5	CASSQISRGRFGETQYF	TGTGCCAGCAGCCAGATTAGCCGGGGAAGATTTGGGGAGACCCAGTACTTC
-	TRBV30	14	few	TRBJ2-1	CAWSEGLRNNEQFF	TGTGCCTGGAGTGAGGGACTGCGAAACAATGAGCAGTTCTTC
-	TRBV7-2	12	few	TRBJ2-3	CASSWGLLTQYF	TGTGCCAGCAGCTGGGGACTGTTAACGCAGTATTTT
-	TRBV30	13	-	TRBJ1-2	CAWRSGVNYGYTF	TGTGCCTGGAGGTCGGGGGTCAACTATGGCTACACCTTC
-	TRBV11-2	14	-	TRBJ2-2	CASSGLTNTGELFF	TGTGCCAGCTCCGGACTAACGAACACCGGGGAGCTGTTTTTT
-	TRBV29-1	13	once	TRBJ1-1	CSVGAGPDTEAFF	TGCAGCGTTGGGGCGGGTCCCGACACTGAAGCTTTCTTT
TRBD2	TRBV7-2	16	-	TRBJ2-5	CASSLGASGSVETQYF	TGTGCCAGCAGCTTAGGGGCTAGCGGGAGTGTAGAGACCCAGTACTTC
-	TRBV14	16	few	TRBJ1-1	CASSQVGGRGNTEAFF	TGTGCCAGCAGCCAAGTCGGGGGACGAGGGAACACTGAAGCTTTCTTT
-	TRBV29-1	15	-	TRBJ2-5	CSVEDQGSLIETQYF	TGCAGCGTTGAAGATCAAGGGTCACTGATTGAGACCCAGTACTTC
-	TRBV9	14	-	TRBJ2-6	CASSVNSGANVLTF	TGTGCCAGCAGCGTGAATTCTGGGGCCAACGTCCTGACTTTC
TRBD2	TRBV7-3	15	-	TRBJ2-2	CASSLRREGTGELFF	TGTGCCAGCAGCTTACGGCGGGAGGGGACCGGGGAGCTGTTTTTT
-	TRBV30	13	-	TRBJ2-7	CAWSIGGIYEQYF	TGTGCCTGGAGTATAGGGGGGATCTACGAGCAGTACTTC
TRBD1	TRBV6-5	14	-	TRBJ1-3	CASSIEQGGNTIYF	TGTGCCAGCAGTATTGAACAGGGGGGGAACACCATATATTTT
-	TRBV15	14	-	TRBJ1-2	CATSRGYIHYGYTF	TGTGCCACCAGCAGAGGCTATATCCACTATGGCTACACCTTC
TRBD1	TRBV29-1	14	-	TRBJ1-2	CSVEGTGQKVGYTF	TGCAGCGTTGAGGGGACAGGGCAGAAGGTTGGCTACACCTTC
-	TRBV7-2	13	-	TRBJ1-4	CASSLAVDSIKFF	TGTGCCAGCAGCTTAGCGGTGGACAGTATCAAGTTTTTT
-	TRBV19	13	-	TRBJ2-5	CASSEVRQETQYF	TGTGCCAGTAGTGAGGTGCGGCAAGAGACCCAGTACTTC
-	TRBV6-5	12	-	TRBJ2-7	CACSPRRGEQYF	TGTGCCTGTTCCCCGCGAAGGGGCGAGCAGTACTTC
-	TRBV7-9	18	-	TRBJ2-3	CASSLDLGAEGLTDTQYF	TGTGCCAGCAGCTTAGACCTGGGAGCGGAGGGGCTCACAGATACGCAGTATTTT
-	TRBV28	15	-	TRBJ1-2	CASSLPGSPAYGYTF	TGTGCCAGCAGTTTGCCAGGCTCTCCCGCTTATGGCTACACCTTC
-	TRBV29-1	13	-	TRBJ2-1	CSVASLIYNEQFF	TGCAGCGTTGCAAGTCTGATTTACAATGAGCAGTTCTTC
-	TRBV7-9	15	-	TRBJ1-2	CASSLTPGLLYGYTF	TGTGCCAGCAGCTTAACCCCAGGACTGCTCTATGGCTACACCTTC
TRBD1	TRBV30	16	-	TRBJ2-7	CAWVRLGGQGAGEQYF	TGTGCCTGGGTTAGACTCGGTGGACAGGGGGCAGGCGAGCAGTACTTC
-	TRBV15	15	few	TRBJ2-2	CATSRAAANTGELFF	TGTGCCACCAGCAGAGCCGCAGCGAACACCGGGGAGCTGTTTTTT
-	TRBV30	13	few	TRBJ1-5	CAWSTGGNQPQHF	TGTGCCTGGAGTACCGGGGGCAATCAGCCCCAGCATTTT
-	TRBV2	12	-	TRBJ2-7	CASSSQSYEQYF	TGTGCCAGCAGTTCTCAGTCCTACGAGCAGTACTTC
TRBD1	TRBV6-6	14	-	TRBJ1-2	CASSYEDRGRGYTF	TGTGCCAGCAGTTACGAGGACAGGGGGCGAGGCTACACCTTC
TRBD2	TRBV9	16	few	TRBJ2-3	CASSKIAGGLIDTQYF	TGTGCCAGCAGCAAGATAGCGGGCGGATTGATAGATACGCAGTATTTT
TRBD1	TRBV6-5	13	-	TRBJ1-2	CASSRDRTYGYTF	TGTGCCAGCAGCCGGGACAGGACCTATGGCTACACCTTC
TRBD2	TRBV29-1	14	-	TRBJ2-1	CSVAGLAGYNEQFF	TGCAGCGTTGCGGGACTAGCGGGTTACAATGAGCAGTTCTTC
-	TRBV29-1	12	few	TRBJ2-5	CSVGDRRETQYF	TGCAGCGTTGGAGACAGGAGGGAGACCCAGTACTTC
-	TRBV30	14	-	TRBJ2-2	CAWISRQRAGELFF	TGTGCCTGGATATCGAGGCAGCGGGCCGGGGAGCTGTTTTTT
TRBD2	TRBV30	14	few	TRBJ2-3	CAWSVSGRRDTQYF	TGTGCCTGGAGTGTATCCGGGAGGCGGGATACGCAGTATTTT
TRBD1	TRBV7-2	14	few	TRBJ1-1	CASSRTGVNTEAFF	TGTGCCAGCAGCCGGACAGGGGTGAACACTGAAGCTTTCTTT
-	TRBV27	14	-	TRBJ1-5	CASSFVGDNQPQHF	TGTGCCAGCAGTTTCGTCGGGGATAATCAGCCCCAGCATTTT
-	TRBV25-1	13	-	TRBJ2-3	CASSQGSTDTQYF	TGTGCCAGCTCACAGGGATCGACAGATACGCAGTATTTT
TRBD2	TRBV30	16	-	TRBJ2-2	CAWSVQRGGSTGELFF	TGTGCCTGGAGTGTACAGCGGGGCGGTAGCACCGGGGAGCTGTTTTTT
-	TRBV30	14	few	TRBJ2-7	CAWRIPGEGYEQYF	TGTGCCTGGAGAATCCCAGGGGAAGGCTACGAGCAGTACTTC
-	TRBV10-3	15	-	TRBJ2-7	CALQEGEGSRYEQYF	TGTGCCTTACAAGAGGGGGAGGGGAGTCGGTACGAGCAGTACTTC
-	TRBV19	14	-	TRBJ1-1	CASSVNRVGTEAFF	TGTGCCAGTAGTGTCAACAGGGTTGGCACTGAAGCTTTCTTT
TRBD2	TRBV30	14	-	TRBJ2-1	CAWQGLAGYNEQFF	TGTGCCTGGCAGGGACTAGCGGGGTACAATGAGCAGTTCTTC
TRBD1	TRBV4-1	16	few	TRBJ1-2	CASSQEVQTGVYGYTF	TGCGCCAGCAGCCAAGAGGTTCAGACAGGGGTCTATGGCTACACCTTC
TRBD1	TRBV19	13	-	TRBJ2-5	CASRGQGTETQYF	TGTGCCAGCAGGGGACAGGGGACAGAGACCCAGTACTTC
-	TRBV11-1	13	few	TRBJ2-5	CASSLENQETQYF	TGTGCCAGCAGCTTAGAAAATCAAGAGACCCAGTACTTC
TRBD1	TRBV30	13	-	TRBJ1-2	CAWSRDRDYGYTF	TGTGCCTGGAGTAGAGACAGGGACTATGGCTACACCTTC
-	TRBV4-1	13	-	TRBJ2-7	CASSPAGGYEQYF	TGCGCCAGCAGCCCCGCTGGGGGCTACGAGCAGTACTTC
TRBD2	TRBV5-4	16	once	TRBJ2-3	CASSLELAGVGDTQYF	TGTGCCAGCAGCTTGGAGCTAGCGGGAGTGGGAGATACGCAGTATTTT
TRBD2	TRBV7-8	14	-	TRBJ2-7	CASSLGSGRYEQYF	TGTGCCAGCAGCTTAGGTAGCGGGAGGTACGAGCAGTACTTC
TRBD1	TRBV29-1	13	few	TRBJ2-7	CSATGTGTYEQYF	TGCAGCGCAACCGGGACAGGGACCTACGAGCAGTACTTC
-	TRBV20-1	11	once	TRBJ2-7	CSARQGYEQYF	TGCAGTGCTAGACAGGGTTACGAGCAGTACTTC
-	TRBV4-3	16	few	TRBJ1-2	CASSPSGGSRSGGYTF	TGCGCCAGCAGCCCGTCCGGGGGATCTAGGTCGGGGGGCTACACCTTC
TRBD2	TRBV6-5	15	-	TRBJ2-5	CASSYPGLASETQYF	TGTGCCAGCAGTTACCCCGGACTAGCGTCGGAGACCCAGTACTTC
-	TRBV30	12	-	TRBJ1-1	CAWSPGQPGAFF	TGTGCCTGGAGTCCCGGACAGCCTGGGGCTTTCTTT
-	TRBV7-9	15	few	TRBJ1-1	CASSLTAIMNTEAFF	TGTGCCAGCAGCTTGACGGCAATAATGAACACTGAAGCTTTCTTT
TRBD2	TRBV9	18	-	TRBJ2-6	CASSVGGLAGTGTNVLTF	TGTGCCAGCAGCGTAGGAGGACTAGCGGGAACCGGGACCAACGTCCTGACTTTC